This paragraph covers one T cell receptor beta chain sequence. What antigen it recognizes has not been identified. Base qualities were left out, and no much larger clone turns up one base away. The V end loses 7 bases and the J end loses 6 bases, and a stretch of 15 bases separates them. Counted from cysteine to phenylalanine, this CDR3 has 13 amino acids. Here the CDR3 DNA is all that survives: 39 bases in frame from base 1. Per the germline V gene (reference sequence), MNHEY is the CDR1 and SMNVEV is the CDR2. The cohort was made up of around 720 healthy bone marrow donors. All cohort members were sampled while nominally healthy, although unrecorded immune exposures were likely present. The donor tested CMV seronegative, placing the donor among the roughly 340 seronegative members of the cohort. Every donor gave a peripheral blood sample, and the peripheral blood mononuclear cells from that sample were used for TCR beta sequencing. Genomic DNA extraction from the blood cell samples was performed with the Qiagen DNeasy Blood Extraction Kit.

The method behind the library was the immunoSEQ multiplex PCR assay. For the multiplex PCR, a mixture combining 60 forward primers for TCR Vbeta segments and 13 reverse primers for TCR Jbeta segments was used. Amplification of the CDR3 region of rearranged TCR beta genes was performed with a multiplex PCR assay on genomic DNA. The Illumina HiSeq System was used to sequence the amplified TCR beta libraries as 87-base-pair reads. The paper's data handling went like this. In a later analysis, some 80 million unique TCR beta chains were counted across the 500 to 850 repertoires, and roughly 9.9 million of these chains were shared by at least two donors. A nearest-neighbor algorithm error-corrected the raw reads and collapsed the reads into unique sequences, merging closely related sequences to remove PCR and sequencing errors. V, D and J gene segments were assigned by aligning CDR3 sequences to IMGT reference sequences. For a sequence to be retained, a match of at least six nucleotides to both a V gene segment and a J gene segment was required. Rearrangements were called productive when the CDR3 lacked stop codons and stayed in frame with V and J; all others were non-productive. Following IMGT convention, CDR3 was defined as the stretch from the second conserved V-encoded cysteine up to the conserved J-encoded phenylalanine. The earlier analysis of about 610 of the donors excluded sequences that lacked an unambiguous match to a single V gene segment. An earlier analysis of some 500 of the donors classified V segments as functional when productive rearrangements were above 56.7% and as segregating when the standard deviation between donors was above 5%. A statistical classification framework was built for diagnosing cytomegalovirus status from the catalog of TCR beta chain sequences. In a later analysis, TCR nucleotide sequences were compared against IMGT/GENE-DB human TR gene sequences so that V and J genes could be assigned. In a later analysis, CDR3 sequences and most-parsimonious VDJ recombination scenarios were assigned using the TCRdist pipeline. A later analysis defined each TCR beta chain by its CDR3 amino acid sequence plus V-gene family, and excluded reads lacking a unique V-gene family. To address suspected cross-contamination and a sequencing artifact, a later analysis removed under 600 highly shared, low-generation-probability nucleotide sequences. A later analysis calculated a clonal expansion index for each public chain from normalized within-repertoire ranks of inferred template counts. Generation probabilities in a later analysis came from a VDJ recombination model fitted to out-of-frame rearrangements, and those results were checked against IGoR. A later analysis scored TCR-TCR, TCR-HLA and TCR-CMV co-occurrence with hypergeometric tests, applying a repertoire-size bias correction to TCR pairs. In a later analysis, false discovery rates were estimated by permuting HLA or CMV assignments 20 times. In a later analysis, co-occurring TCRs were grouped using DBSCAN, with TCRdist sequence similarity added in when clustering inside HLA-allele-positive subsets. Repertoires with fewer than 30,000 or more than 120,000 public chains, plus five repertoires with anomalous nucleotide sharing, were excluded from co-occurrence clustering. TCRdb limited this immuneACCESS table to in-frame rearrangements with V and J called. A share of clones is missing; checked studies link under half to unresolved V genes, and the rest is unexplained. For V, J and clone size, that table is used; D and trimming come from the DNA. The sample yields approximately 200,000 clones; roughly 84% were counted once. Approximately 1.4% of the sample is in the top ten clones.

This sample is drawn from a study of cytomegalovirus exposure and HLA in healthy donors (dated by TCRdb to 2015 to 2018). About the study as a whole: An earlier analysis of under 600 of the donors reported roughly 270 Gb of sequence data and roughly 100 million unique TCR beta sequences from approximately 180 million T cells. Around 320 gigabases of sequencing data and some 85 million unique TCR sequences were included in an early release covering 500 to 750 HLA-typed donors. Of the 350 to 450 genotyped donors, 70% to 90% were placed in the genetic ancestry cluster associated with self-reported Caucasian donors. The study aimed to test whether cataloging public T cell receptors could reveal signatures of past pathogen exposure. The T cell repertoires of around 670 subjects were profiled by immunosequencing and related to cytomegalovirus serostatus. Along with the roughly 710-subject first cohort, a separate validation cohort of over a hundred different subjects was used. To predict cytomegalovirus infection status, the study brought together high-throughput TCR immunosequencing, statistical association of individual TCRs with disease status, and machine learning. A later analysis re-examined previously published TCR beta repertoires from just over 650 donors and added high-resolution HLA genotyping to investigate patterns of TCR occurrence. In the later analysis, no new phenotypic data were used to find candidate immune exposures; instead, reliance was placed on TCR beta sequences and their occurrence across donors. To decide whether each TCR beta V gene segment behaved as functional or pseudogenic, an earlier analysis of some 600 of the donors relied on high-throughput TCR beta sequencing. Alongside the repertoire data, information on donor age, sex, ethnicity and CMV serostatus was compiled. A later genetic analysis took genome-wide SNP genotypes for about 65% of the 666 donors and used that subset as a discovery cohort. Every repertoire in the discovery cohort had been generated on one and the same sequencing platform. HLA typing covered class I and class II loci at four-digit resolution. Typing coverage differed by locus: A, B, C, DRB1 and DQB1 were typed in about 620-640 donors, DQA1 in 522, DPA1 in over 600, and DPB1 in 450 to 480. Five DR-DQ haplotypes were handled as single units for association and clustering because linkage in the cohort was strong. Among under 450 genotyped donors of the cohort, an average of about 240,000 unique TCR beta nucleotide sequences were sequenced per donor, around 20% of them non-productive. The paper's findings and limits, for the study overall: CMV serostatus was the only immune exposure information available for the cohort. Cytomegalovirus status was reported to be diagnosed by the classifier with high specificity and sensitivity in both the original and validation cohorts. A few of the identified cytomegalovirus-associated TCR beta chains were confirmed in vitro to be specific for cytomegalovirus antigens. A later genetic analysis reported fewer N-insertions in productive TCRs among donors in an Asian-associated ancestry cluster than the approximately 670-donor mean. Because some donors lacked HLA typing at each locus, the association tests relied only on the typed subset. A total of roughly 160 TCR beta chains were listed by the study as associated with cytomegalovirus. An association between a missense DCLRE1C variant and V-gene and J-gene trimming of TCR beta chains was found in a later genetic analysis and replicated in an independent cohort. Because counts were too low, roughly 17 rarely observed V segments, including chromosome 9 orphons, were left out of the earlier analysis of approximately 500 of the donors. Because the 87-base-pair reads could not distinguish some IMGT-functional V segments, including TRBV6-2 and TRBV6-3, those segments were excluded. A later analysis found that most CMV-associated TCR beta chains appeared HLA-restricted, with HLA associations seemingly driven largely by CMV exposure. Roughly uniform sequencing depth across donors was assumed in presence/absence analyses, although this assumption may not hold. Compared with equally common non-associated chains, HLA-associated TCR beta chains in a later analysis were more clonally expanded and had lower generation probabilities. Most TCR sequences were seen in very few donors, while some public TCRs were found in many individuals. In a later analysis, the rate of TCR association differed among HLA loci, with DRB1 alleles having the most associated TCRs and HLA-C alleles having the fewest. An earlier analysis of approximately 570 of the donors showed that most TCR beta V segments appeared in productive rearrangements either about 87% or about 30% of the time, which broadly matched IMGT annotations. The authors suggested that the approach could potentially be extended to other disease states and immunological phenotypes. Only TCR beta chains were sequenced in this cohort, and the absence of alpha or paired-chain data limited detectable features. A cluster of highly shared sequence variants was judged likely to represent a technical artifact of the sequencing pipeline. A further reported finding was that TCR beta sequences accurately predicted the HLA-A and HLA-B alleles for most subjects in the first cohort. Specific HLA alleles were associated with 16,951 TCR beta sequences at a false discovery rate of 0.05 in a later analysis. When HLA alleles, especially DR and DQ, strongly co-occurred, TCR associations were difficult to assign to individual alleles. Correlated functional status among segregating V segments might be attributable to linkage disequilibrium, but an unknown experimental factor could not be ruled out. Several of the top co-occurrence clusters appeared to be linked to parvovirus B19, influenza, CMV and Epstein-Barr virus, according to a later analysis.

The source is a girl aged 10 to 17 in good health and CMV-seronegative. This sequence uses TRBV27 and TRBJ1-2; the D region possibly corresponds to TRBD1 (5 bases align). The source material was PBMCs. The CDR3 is CASTADGGDGYTF. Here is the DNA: TGTGCCAGCACCGCGGACGGGGGAGATGGCTACACCTTC.